The following is a T cell receptor beta chain sequence with its context. What it binds is unknown. These data are taken from a study of blood T cells in healthy people across ages. Notes on the study in general: TCR beta diversity was tightly associated with the proportion of naive T cells.

The CDR3 consists of 15 residues. Germline CDR1 and CDR2: KGHDR and SFDVKD. V was cut by 6 bases and J by 1 base, with 12 bases left in between. A second PCR of 7 to 11 cycles used a sample-barcoded 5' primer and a J-beta primer mix. The template-switch adaptor, which had 12 random nucleotides, put a tag on each cDNA molecule. MiXCR was run by TCRdb on the 5' RACE reads, yielding one entry per CDR3 protein. The table has 1.5 million to 2 million distinct CDR3 sequences, roughly 50% seen once. The sample consisted of blood. The genes are TRBV24-1 and TRBJ1-5, with a possible D match to TRBD1 (6 bases). The source is a woman in her forties in good health. The CDR3 sequence: CATSKRGNSNQPQHF. For the CDR3, the DNA is TGTGCCACCAGTAAAAGGGGGAACAGCAATCAGCCCCAGCATTTT.